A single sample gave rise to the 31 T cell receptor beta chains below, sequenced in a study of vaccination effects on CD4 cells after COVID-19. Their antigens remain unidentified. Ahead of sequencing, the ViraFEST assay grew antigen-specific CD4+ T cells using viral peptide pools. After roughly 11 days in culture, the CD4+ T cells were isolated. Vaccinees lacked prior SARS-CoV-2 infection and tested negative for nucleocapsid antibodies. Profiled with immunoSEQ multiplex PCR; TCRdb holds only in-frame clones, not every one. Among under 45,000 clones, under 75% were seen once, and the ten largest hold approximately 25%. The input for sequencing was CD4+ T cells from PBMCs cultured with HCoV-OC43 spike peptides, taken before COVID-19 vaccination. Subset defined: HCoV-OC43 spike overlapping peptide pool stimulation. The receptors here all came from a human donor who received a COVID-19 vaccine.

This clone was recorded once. CDR3 protein: CASSMTRGENEKLFF. The CDR3 DNA is TGTGCCAGTAGTATGACCAGGGGGGAGAATGAAAAACTGTTTTTT. This chain uses TRBV19 with TRBJ1-4, with 7 bases aligning to TRBD1. CDR1 and CDR2 from the germline V gene are LNHDA and SQIVND (reference sequence). The CDR3 is 15 residues long. The junction had 6 bases not matched to a gene; V was cut back by 3 bases and J by 5 bases.

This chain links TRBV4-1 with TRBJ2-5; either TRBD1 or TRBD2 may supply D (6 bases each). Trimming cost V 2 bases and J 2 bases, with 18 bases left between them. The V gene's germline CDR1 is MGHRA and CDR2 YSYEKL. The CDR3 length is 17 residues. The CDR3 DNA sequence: TGCGCCAGCAGCCAAAGACTAGGGGGGAACGTACAAGAGACCCAGTACTTC. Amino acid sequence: CASSQRLGGNVQETQYF.

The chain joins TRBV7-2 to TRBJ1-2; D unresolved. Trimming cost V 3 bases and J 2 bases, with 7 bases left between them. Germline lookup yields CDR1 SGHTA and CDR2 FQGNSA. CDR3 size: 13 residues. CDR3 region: CASSFGQNYGYTF. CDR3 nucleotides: TGTGCCAGCAGCTTTGGGCAGAACTATGGCTACACCTTC.

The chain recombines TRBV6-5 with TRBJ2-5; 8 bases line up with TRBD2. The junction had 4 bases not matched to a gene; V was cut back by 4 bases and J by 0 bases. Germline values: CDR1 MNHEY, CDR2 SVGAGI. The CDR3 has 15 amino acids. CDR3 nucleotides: TGTGCCAGCAGTTCAGCGGGAGCCAACCAAGAGACCCAGTACTTC. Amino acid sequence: CASSSAGANQETQYF.

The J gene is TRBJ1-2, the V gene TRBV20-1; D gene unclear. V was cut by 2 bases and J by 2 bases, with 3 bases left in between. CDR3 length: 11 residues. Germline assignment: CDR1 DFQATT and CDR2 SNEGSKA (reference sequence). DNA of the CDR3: TGCAGTGCTAGAAGAAACTATGGCTACACCTTC. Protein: CSARRNYGYTF.

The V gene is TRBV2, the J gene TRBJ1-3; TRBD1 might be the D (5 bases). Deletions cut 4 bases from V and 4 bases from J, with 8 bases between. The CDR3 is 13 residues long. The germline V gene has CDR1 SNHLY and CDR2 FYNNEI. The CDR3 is CASSGTYGNTIYF. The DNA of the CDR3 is TGTGCCAGCAGTGGGACATACGGAAACACCATATATTTT.

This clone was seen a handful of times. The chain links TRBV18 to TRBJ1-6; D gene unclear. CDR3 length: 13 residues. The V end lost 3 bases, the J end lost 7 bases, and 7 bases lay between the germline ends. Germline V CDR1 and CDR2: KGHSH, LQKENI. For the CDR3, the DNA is TGTGCCAGCTCACCCGACCGGAATTCACCCCTCCACTTT. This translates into CASSPDRNSPLHF. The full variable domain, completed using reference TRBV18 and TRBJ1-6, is NAGVMQNPRHLVRRRGQEARLRCSPMKGHSHVYWYRQLPEEGLKFMVYLQKENIIDESGMPKERFSAEFPKEGPSILRIQQVVRGDSAAYFCASSPDRNSPLHFGNGTRLTVT.

Written as DNA, the CDR3 is TGTGCCAGCAGCTTAATCAGTTCGTTGGGCGGGAGCTACAATGAGCAGTTCTTC. Amino acids: CASSLISSLGGSYNEQFF. This chain links TRBV11-2 with TRBJ2-1; 7 positions match TRBD2. The CDR3 is 18 residues long. CDR1 and CDR2 (germline): SGHAT, FQNNGV. The V gene end was trimmed by 2 bases and the J gene end by 3 bases; junction bases not matched to a gene: 13.

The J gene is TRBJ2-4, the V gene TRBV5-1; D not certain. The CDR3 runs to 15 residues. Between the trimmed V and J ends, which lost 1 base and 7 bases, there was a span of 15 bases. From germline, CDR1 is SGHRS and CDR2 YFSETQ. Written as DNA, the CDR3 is TGCGCCAGCAGCTTGATCGGAAATCAGAGGAACATTCAGTACTTC. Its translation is CASSLIGNQRNIQYF.

The CDR3 reads CASSPDRGTNEKLFF. The CDR3 region has the DNA TGTGCCAGCTCACCAGACAGGGGGACTAATGAAAAACTGTTTTTT. The V call is TRBV18, the J call TRBJ1-4, with 9 positions matching TRBD1. Germline values: CDR1 KGHSH, CDR2 LQKENI. There are 15 residues in the CDR3. Unmatched junction bases numbered 0, after V lost 2 bases and J lost 2 bases.

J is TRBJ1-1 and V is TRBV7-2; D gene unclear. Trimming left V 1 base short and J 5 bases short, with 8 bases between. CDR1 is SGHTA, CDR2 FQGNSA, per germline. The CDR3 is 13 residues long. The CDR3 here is CASSLGGRTEAFF. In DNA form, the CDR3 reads TGTGCCAGCAGCTTAGGGGGTAGGACTGAAGCTTTCTTT.

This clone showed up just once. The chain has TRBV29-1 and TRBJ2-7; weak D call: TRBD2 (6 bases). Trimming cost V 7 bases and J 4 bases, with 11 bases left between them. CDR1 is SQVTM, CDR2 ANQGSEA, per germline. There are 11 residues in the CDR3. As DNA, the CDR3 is TGCAGCGCAACCGGGACTTACGAGCAGTACTTC. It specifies CSATGTYEQYF.

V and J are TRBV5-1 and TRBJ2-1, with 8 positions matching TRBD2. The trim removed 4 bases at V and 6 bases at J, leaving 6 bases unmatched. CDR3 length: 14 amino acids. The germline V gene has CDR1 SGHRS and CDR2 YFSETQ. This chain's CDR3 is CASSPGLGRNEQFF. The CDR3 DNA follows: TGCGCCAGCAGCCCGGGACTAGGTCGCAATGAGCAGTTCTTC.

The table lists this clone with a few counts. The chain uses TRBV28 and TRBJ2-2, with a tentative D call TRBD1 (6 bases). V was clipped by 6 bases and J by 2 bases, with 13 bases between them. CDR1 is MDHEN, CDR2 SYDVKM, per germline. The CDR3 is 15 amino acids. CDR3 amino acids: CASRFGTLNTGELFF. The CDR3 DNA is TGTGCCAGCAGATTCGGGACACTCAACACCGGGGAGCTGTTTTTT.

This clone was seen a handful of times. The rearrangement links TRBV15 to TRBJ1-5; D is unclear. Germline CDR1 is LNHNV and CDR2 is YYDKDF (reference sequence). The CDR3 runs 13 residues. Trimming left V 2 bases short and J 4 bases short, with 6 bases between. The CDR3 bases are TGTGCCACCAGCAGACAGAGAAATCAGCCCCAGCATTTT. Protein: CATSRQRNQPQHF.

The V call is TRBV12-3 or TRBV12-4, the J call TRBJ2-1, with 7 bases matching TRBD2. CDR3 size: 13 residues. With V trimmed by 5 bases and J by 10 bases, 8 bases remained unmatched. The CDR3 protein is CASSQKRGPEQFF. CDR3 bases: TGTGCCAGCAGTCAGAAGCGGGGTCCCGAGCAGTTCTTC.

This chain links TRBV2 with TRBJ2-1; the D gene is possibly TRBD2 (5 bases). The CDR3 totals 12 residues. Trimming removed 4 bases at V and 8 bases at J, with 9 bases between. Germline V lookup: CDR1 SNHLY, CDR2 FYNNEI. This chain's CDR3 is CASSGSGDEQFF. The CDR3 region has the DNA TGTGCCAGCAGTGGATCCGGGGATGAGCAGTTCTTC.

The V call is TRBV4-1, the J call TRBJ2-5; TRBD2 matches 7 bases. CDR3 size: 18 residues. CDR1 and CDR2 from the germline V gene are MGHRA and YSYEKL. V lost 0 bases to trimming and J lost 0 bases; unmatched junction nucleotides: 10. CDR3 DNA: TGCGCCAGCAGCCAAGACCCCCCTAGCGGAGGGTACCAAGAGACCCAGTACTTC. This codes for CASSQDPPSGGYQETQYF.

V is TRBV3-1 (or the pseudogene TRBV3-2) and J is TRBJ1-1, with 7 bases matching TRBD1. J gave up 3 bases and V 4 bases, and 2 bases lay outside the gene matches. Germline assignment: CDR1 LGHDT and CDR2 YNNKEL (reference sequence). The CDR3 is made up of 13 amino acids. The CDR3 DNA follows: TGTGCCAGCAGCCCGGACAGGTACACTGAAGCTTTCTTT. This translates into CASSPDRYTEAFF.

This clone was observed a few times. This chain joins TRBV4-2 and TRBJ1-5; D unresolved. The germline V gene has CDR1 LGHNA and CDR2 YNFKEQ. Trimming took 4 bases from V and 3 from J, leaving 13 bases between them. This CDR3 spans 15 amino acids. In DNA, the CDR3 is TGTGCCAGCAGCCGCGGACTTGGGGTCAATCAGCCCCAGCATTTT. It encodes CASSRGLGVNQPQHF.

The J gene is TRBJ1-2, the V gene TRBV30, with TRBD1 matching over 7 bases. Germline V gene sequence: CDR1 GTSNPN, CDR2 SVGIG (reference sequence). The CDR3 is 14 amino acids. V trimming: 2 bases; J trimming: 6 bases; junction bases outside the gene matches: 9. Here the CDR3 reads CAWSWGRGLNGYTF. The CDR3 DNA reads TGTGCCTGGAGTTGGGGTAGGGGGCTTAATGGCTACACCTTC.

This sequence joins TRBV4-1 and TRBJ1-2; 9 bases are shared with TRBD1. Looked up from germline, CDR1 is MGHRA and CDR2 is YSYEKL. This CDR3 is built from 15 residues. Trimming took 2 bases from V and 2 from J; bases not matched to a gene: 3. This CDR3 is CASSQTTGGNYGYTF. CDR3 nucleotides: TGCGCCAGCAGCCAAACGACAGGGGGGAACTATGGCTACACCTTC.

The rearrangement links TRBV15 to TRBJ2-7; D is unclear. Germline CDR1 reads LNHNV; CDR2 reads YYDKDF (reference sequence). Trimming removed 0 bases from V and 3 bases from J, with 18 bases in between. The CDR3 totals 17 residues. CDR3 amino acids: CATSRDIALKTLYEQYF. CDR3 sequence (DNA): TGTGCCACCAGCAGAGATATTGCGCTTAAGACTCTCTACGAGCAGTACTTC.

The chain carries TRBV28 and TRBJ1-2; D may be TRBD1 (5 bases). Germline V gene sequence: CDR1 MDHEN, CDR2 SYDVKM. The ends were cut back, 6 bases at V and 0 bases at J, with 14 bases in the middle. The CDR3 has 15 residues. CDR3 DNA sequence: TGTGCCAGCAGCGCCGGGGGGGGAGCTAACTATGGCTACACCTTC. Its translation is CASSAGGGANYGYTF.

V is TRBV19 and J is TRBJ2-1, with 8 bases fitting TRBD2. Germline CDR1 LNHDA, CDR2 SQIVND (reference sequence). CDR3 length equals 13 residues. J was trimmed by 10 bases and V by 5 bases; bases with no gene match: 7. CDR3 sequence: CASSVSGRGEQFF. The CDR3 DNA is TGTGCCAGTAGTGTCAGCGGGAGAGGCGAGCAGTTCTTC.

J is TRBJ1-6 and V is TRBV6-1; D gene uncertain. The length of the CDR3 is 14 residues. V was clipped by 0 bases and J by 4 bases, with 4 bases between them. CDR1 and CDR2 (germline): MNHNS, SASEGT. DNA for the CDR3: TGTGCCAGCAGTGAAGCAGGGTATAATTCACCCCTCCACTTT. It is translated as CASSEAGYNSPLHF.

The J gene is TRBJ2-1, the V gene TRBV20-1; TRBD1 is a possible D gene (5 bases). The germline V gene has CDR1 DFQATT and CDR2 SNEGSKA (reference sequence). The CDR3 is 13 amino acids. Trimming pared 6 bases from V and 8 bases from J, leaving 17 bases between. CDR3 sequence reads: CSASGQVSDEQFF. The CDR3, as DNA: TGCAGTGCGAGTGGACAAGTCTCGGATGAGCAGTTCTTC.

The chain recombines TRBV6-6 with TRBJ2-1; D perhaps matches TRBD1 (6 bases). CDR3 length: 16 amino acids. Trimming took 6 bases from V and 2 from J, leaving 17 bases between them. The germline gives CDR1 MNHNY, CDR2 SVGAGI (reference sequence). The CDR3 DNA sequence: TGTGCCAGCAGCCCAACAGGGAAGGGGGCCTACAATGAGCAGTTCTTC. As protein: CASSPTGKGAYNEQFF.

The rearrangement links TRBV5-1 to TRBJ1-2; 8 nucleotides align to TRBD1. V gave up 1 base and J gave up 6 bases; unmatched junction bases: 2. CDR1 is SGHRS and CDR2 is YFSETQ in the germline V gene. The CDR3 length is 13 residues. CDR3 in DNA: TGCGCCAGCAGCTTGTCAGGGGGCGATGGCTACACCTTC. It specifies CASSLSGGDGYTF. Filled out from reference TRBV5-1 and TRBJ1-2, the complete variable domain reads KAGVTQTPRYLIKTRGQQVTLSCSPISGHRSVSWYQQTPGQGLQFLFEYFSETQRNKGNFPGRFSGRQFSNSRSEMNVSTLELGDSALYLCASSLSGGDGYTFGSGTRLTVV.

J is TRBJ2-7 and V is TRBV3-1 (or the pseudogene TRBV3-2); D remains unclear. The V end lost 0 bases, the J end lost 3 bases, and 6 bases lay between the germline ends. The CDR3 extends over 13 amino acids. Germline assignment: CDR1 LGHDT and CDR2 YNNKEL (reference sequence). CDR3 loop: CASSQDNRYEQYF. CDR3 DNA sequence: TGTGCCAGCAGCCAAGATAACCGCTACGAGCAGTACTTC.

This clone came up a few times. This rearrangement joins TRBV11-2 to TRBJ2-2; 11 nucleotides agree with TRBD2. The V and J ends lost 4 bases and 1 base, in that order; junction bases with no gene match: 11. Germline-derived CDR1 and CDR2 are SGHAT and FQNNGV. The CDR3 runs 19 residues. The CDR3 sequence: CASSSPGGSGRVNTGELFF. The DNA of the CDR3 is TGTGCCAGCAGCTCCCCGGGTGGTAGCGGGAGGGTGAACACCGGGGAGCTGTTTTTT.